This TCR beta chain was captured by sequencing in a study of blood T cell repertoires in COVID-19. Study in general: The analysed material was cDNA or gDNA that came from T cells, B-cell-depleted T cells, or PBMCs.

The protocol was immunoSEQ multiplex PCR, while the TCRdb copy is restricted to in-frame clones and leaves out a portion. This sample has about 49,000 clones, with 90% found just once. The CDR3 length is 15 residues. V shed 0 bases and J shed 1 base, with 9 bases lying between them. Germline V gives CDR1 SGHTA, CDR2 FQGTGA. This chain joins TRBV7-3 and TRBJ1-1, with a possible D match to TRBD1 (5 bases). Sequenced: peripheral blood. The receptor was isolated from a human donor in a cohort sampled during active COVID-19. CDR3 region: CASSLTGLRNTEAFF. CDR3 nucleotide sequence: TGTGCCAGCAGCTTAACGGGACTCCGGAACACTGAAGCTTTCTTT.